A single sample is the source of the 7 T cell receptor beta chains below, sequenced in a study of OX40 agonist ivuxolimab in advanced cancers. The protocol was immunoSEQ multiplex PCR, while the TCRdb copy is restricted to in-frame clones and leaves out a portion. This table holds 50,000 to 75,000 clones, over 75% found once. The source material was CD4+ or CD8+ T cells sorted from blood, sampled in a trial of the OX40 agonist ivuxolimab. Receptors originate from an adult with an advanced solid tumor such as melanoma, head and neck, liver or kidney cancer.

The V call is TRBV6-5, the J call TRBJ2-7; 8 bases align to TRBD2. The CDR3 runs 14 residues. The germline CDR1 and CDR2 sequences are MNHEY and SVGAGI. Trimming removed 6 bases from V and 7 bases from J; junction bases left unmatched: 11. CDR3 sequence reads: CASRRDFRGGEQYF. CDR3 sequence (DNA): TGTGCCAGCAGGAGGGACTTTCGGGGGGGGGAGCAGTACTTC.

This clone showed up just once. The chain carries TRBV6-5 and TRBJ2-7; D is possibly TRBD2 (6 bases). This CDR3 is built from 13 residues. Trimming stripped 8 bases from V and 4 bases from J, with 15 bases between. Looked up from germline, CDR1 is MNHEY and CDR2 is SVGAGI. The CDR3 loop reads CASRTTGVYEQYF. The CDR3 bases are TGTGCCAGCCGGACCACGGGGGTGTACGAGCAGTACTTC.

This chain links TRBV19 with TRBJ2-4; D gene ambiguous. Trimming left V 3 bases short and J 7 bases short, with 16 bases between. The CDR3 runs 15 residues. Germline CDR1 reads LNHDA; CDR2 reads SQIVND (reference sequence). This CDR3 is CASSIMWGGNNIQYF. In DNA, the CDR3 is TGTGCCAGTAGTATTATGTGGGGTGGAAATAACATTCAGTACTTC.

The CDR3 loop is CASSYFQLRSGDTQYF. CDR3 nucleotide sequence: TGTGCCAGCAGTTACTTCCAACTGCGGTCTGGGGATACGCAGTATTTT. V usage is TRBV6-6 and J usage is TRBJ2-3; D is ambiguous. This CDR3 is 16 amino acids long. Germline CDR1 and CDR2: MNHNY and SVGAGI (reference sequence). The germline V and J ends were trimmed by 1 base and 6 bases, with 17 bases remaining between them.

The chain recombines TRBV9 with TRBJ2-1; 12 bases align to TRBD2. V lost 0 bases and J lost 5; bases outside the gene matches: 6. This CDR3 has 17 residues. The germline V gene encodes CDR1 SGDLS and CDR2 YYNGEE. The CDR3 nucleotides are TGTGCCAGCAGCGTAGGGGCCTCTAGCGGGGGGGACAATGAGCAGTTCTTC. Amino acids: CASSVGASSGGDNEQFF.

This clone was observed a few times. The V gene is TRBV29-1, the J gene TRBJ1-1; a possible D gene is TRBD1 (6 bases). The CDR3 length is 13 residues. V was pared by 6 bases and J by 3 bases, with 14 bases between. Per germline, CDR1 SQVTM and CDR2 ANQGSEA. CDR3 loop: CSVSLRGDTEAFF. The CDR3 coding sequence is TGCAGCGTATCCTTGAGGGGGGACACTGAAGCTTTCTTT.

The rearrangement links TRBV29-1 to TRBJ1-2; possible D gene TRBD1, 6 bases. This CDR3 has 13 amino acids. Trimming cost V 6 bases and J 7 bases, with 18 bases left between them. Germline V gene data show CDR1 as SQVTM and CDR2 as ANQGSEA. CDR3 coding DNA: TGCAGCGTGGAACCCGACAGGCGGGGTGGCTACACCTTC. Its protein product is CSVEPDRRGGYTF.